The clone carrying this T cell receptor beta chain was found many times. No antigen is known for it. Synthesis of cDNA was performed by 5'RACE using 10-nucleotide random UMIs. Each CDR3 protein gets one entry after TCRdb re-called the 5' RACE reads with MiXCR. The table lists roughly 100,000 distinct CDR3 sequences, less than 14% of them singletons. This CDR3 is 17 amino acids long. The V end was cut by 4 bases, the J end by 1 base, with 19 bases between. CDR1 SGHRS and CDR2 YFSETQ come from the germline V gene. Time point here: longitudinal time-point 3. The data were taken from a study of neurological immune-mediated disorders. Study-wide results and caveats: Multiple sclerosis, the disease with the least TCR clonal expansion, fell below healthy controls, whereas HTLV-1-associated myelopathy showed the most.

This clonotype originated in a female donor with HTLV-1-associated myelopathy (HAM/TSP). The sample consisted of PBMCs. The gene calls are TRBV5-1 and TRBJ2-3, with D possibly matching TRBD1 (6 bases). CDR3 loop: CASSVGHTKGGTDTQYF. CDR3 DNA: TGCGCCAGCAGCGTGGGACACACAAAAGGTGGCACAGATACGCAGTATTTT.